Below, 7 T cell receptor beta chains from the same sample are listed, as sequenced in a study of technical replicates of blood from a handful of donors. Data came from immunoSEQ multiplex PCR; TCRdb stores just in-frame clones and leaves some out. Of 50,000 to 70,000 clones in the sample, about 93% were seen once. Material: PBMCs. These receptors were obtained from a human donor in good health. Some clones in this sample may be carry-over from other donors' samples.

The rearrangement links TRBV5-4 to TRBJ2-2, with 10 bases aligning to TRBD2. This CDR3 spans 20 amino acids. Germline V CDR1 and CDR2: SGHNT, YYREEE (reference sequence). Unmatched junction bases numbered 15, after V lost 4 bases and J lost 0 bases. As DNA, the CDR3 is TGTGCCAGCAGCCTCCTTATATTAGCGGGGGGCTTCGCGAACACCGGGGAGCTGTTTTTT. Encoded protein: CASSLLILAGGFANTGELFF.

The CDR3 sequence is CASSSGTSGLKETQYF. CDR3 bases: TGCGCCAGCAGCTCCGGGACTAGCGGGTTAAAAGAGACCCAGTACTTC. The genes are TRBV5-1 and TRBJ2-5; 12 nucleotides line up with TRBD2. The CDR3 loop spans 16 amino acids. The junction had 6 bases not matched to a gene; V was cut back by 3 bases and J by 3 bases. The germline CDR1 and CDR2 sequences are SGHRS and YFSETQ. Filled out from reference TRBV5-1 and TRBJ2-5, the complete variable domain reads KAGVTQTPRYLIKTRGQQVTLSCSPISGHRSVSWYQQTPGQGLQFLFEYFSETQRNKGNFPGRFSGRQFSNSRSEMNVSTLELGDSALYLCASSSGTSGLKETQYFGPGTRLLVL.

The rearrangement joins TRBV28 to TRBJ1-5, with no clear D. CDR3 length equals 17 residues. The germline V gene encodes CDR1 MDHEN and CDR2 SYDVKM. V shed 1 base and J shed 0 bases, with 13 bases lying between them. CDR3 amino acids: CASSLLGGDNSNQPQHF. DNA for the CDR3: TGTGCCAGCAGTTTATTAGGAGGAGACAATAGCAATCAGCCCCAGCATTTT.

The rearrangement uses TRBV7-2 and TRBJ1-2; 8 bases are shared with TRBD1. Germline loops: CDR1 SGHTA, CDR2 FQGNSA. CDR3 length equals 13 residues. With V trimmed by 5 bases and J by 8 bases, 7 bases remained unmatched. The CDR3 region is CASSQDRGRGYTF. The CDR3 DNA reads as TGTGCCAGCAGCCAAGACAGGGGTCGGGGCTACACCTTC. Full variable domain (outside the CDR3, taken from reference TRBV7-2 and TRBJ1-2): GAGVSQSPSNKVTEKGKDVELRCDPISGHTALYWYRQSLGQGLEFLIYFQGNSAPDKSGLPSDRFSAERTGGSVSTLTIQRTQQEDSAVYLCASSQDRGRGYTFGSGTRLTVV.

The chain recombines TRBV6-1 with TRBJ2-3; TRBD1 is a possible D gene (6 bases). Trimming cost V 2 bases and J 6 bases, with 15 bases left between them. From germline, CDR1 is MNHNS and CDR2 SASEGT. The CDR3 runs 15 residues. DNA for the CDR3: TGTGCCAGCAGTGAAAAGGGGGAGCCCCCGGATACGCAGTATTTT. Translated: CASSEKGEPPDTQYF.

In nucleotides, the CDR3 is TGTGCCAGCAGCGACAGGGTTACTGAAAAACTGTTTTTT. It specifies CASSDRVTEKLFF. The chain joins TRBV5-6 to TRBJ1-4; 7 bases fit TRBD1. The CDR3 extends over 13 amino acids. The trim removed 4 bases at V and 7 bases at J, leaving 4 bases unmatched. CDR1 and CDR2 (germline): SGHDT, YYEEEE.

The rearrangement links TRBV7-2 to TRBJ2-3; D ambiguous. The CDR3 sequence is 12 residues long. Germline CDR1 SGHTA, CDR2 FQGNSA. Trimming left V 5 bases short and J 7 bases short, with 10 bases between. The CDR3 sequence is CASSQSRNTQYF. The CDR3 DNA follows: TGTGCCAGCAGCCAATCGCGAAATACGCAGTATTTT.